This T cell receptor beta chain was recovered during a study of T-cell reconstitution after alpha-beta-depleted transplantation in children. Study conclusions and caveats: A year post-transplant, T-cell counts and diversity derived mostly from newly produced T cells. Reports say that about two months after transplant, the alpha-beta T cells came out of several hundred graft clones that had expanded.

Notes on this clonotype: What it binds is unknown.

With 4 bases removed from V and 6 bases from J, the gap between germline ends came to 14 bases. The CDR3 runs 15 residues. Germline V gene sequence: CDR1 SGHRS, CDR2 YFSETQ. Library preparation (for TCRbeta) was performed with unique molecular identifiers. In TCRdb, the PCR reads were re-called with MiXCR into one record per CDR3 protein. Of 130,000 or so distinct CDR3 sequences in the sample, 9.5% to 10% were seen once. The chain joins TRBV5-1 to TRBJ1-6; tentative D call: TRBD1 (5 bases). Sequencing was performed on PBMCs, mostly from graft donor cells, taken 180 days after TCRalphabeta/CD19-depleted stem cell transplant. The receptor's source is a girl under three years old who had a stem cell transplant for combined immunodeficiency, so the T cells may come from the graft donor. CDR3 sequence: CASSELRQLNSPLHF. In nucleotides, the CDR3 is TGCGCCAGCAGCGAGCTTCGACAGCTTAATTCACCCCTCCACTTT.